The 4 T cell receptor beta chains presented below share a single source sample, sequenced in a study of cytomegalovirus exposure and HLA in healthy donors. A multiplex PCR was run with 60 Vbeta primers and 13 Jbeta primers. Libraries were prepared by immunoSEQ multiplex PCR; TCRdb keeps only in-frame clonotypes and omits some of them. The sample holds some 150,000 clones, approximately 80% seen once. Sequenced material: PBMCs. These receptors originate from a woman aged 45-65 years in good health and CMV-seronegative.

This clone was detected once. The chain recombines TRBV18 with TRBJ2-3; D possibly corresponds to TRBD1 (6 bases). Germline V gene sequence: CDR1 KGHSH, CDR2 LQKENI. This CDR3 contains 13 residues. The V end lost 2 bases, the J end lost 3 bases, and 6 bases lay between the germline ends. The CDR3 DNA is TGTGCCAGCTCACCAGGGACAACAGATACGCAGTATTTT. Encoded protein: CASSPGTTDTQYF.

The chain combines TRBV6-6 with TRBJ1-2, with D possibly matching TRBD1 (6 bases). The CDR3 has 15 amino acids. V dropped 2 bases and J dropped 4 bases, with 14 bases sitting between them. CDR1 is MNHNY, CDR2 SVGAGI, per germline (reference sequence). For the CDR3, the DNA is TGTGCCAGCAGTTACGGGGGAGGGGGGATCTATGGCTACACCTTC. It is translated as CASSYGGGGIYGYTF.

This chain connects TRBV5-6 to TRBJ2-7, with TRBD2 matching over 14 bases. Per germline, CDR1 SGHDT and CDR2 YYEEEE. Trimming removed 0 bases from V and 3 bases from J; junction bases left unmatched: 11. The CDR3 spans 19 residues. CDR3 DNA sequence: TGTGCCAGCAGCTTGGGGGGACTAGCGGGAGACCTAGGCCTCTACGAGCAGTACTTC. Its protein product is CASSLGGLAGDLGLYEQYF.

V and J are TRBV4-1 and TRBJ2-1; TRBD2 matches 10 bases. This CDR3 comprises 15 residues. V was clipped by 3 bases and J by 6 bases; unmatched bases: 5. Germline-derived CDR1 and CDR2 are MGHRA and YSYEKL. The CDR3 spells CASSQWLAGVNEQFF. CDR3 in DNA: TGCGCCAGCAGCCAGTGGCTAGCGGGAGTCAATGAGCAGTTCTTC.